Listed here are 15 T cell receptor beta chains from one sample, sequenced in a study of vaccination and CD4 T cells after COVID-19. Their specific antigens are unknown. Described treatment: roughly 10-day PBMC culture with coronavirus spike peptide pools or control peptides (ViraFEST assay). Researchers used the Oncomine TCR Beta short-read assay to sequence DNA from cultured CD4+ T cells. MiXCR, applied by TCRdb to the PCR reads, yields one record per CDR3 protein. The sample lists over 14,000 distinct CDR3 sequences, around 56% occurring once. Sequencing used CD4+ T cells from blood, cultured in vitro. The receptors originated from a human donor who had recovered from COVID-19.

This rearrangement joins TRBV27 to TRBJ2-3, with TRBD2 as a possible D gene (5 bases). V lost 3 bases, J lost 1 base, and 11 bases lay in between. The germline gives CDR1 MNHEY, CDR2 SMNVEV (reference sequence). The CDR3 is 15 amino acids. The CDR3 sequence: CASSFSPGGTDTQYF. The CDR3 nucleotides read TGTGCCAGCAGTTTTTCCCCCGGGGGCACAGATACGCAGTATTTT.

The CDR3 spells CSAPTRQDLYGYTF. The CDR3 bases are TGCAGTGCGCCAACGAGACAGGACCTCTATGGCTACACCTTC. The rearrangement links TRBV20-1 to TRBJ1-2; tentatively, D is TRBD1 (6 bases). V dropped 6 bases and J dropped 4 bases, with 18 bases sitting between them. This CDR3 comprises 14 residues. CDR1 is DFQATT and CDR2 is SNEGSKA in the germline V gene (reference sequence).

The chain carries TRBV12-3 or TRBV12-4 and TRBJ2-4, with no clear D. This CDR3 comprises 12 residues. Trimming pared 4 bases from V and 7 bases from J, leaving 8 bases between. Here the CDR3 reads CASSYAGNIQYF. The CDR3 DNA reads TGTGCCAGCAGTTATGCCGGGAACATTCAGTACTTC.

CDR3 sequence (DNA): TGTGCCAGCAGTCTAGACAGCTCTGGAAACACCATATATTTT. It yields the protein CASSLDSSGNTIYF. V is TRBV14 and J is TRBJ1-3, with D tentatively TRBD1 (5 bases). The V end lost 6 bases, the J end lost 0 bases, and 9 bases lay between the germline ends. CDR3 length equals 14 residues. Per germline, CDR1 SGHDN and CDR2 FVKESK. Complete variable domain (other parts from reference TRBV14 and TRBJ1-3): EAGVTQFPSHSVIEKGQTVTLRCDPISGHDNLYWYRRVMGKEIKFLLHFVKESKQDESGMPNNRFLAERTGGTYSTLKVQPAELEDSGVYFCASSLDSSGNTIYFGEGSWLTVV.

J is TRBJ2-5 and V is TRBV19; the D gene is possibly TRBD2 (6 bases). This CDR3 contains 13 residues. The germline V gene encodes CDR1 LNHDA and CDR2 SQIVND (reference sequence). V was trimmed by 5 bases and J by 5 bases, leaving 12 bases between them. As DNA, the CDR3 is TGTGCCAGTAGTTCCCCCCGGGGGGAGACCCAGTACTTC. Protein product: CASSSPRGETQYF.

This clonotype showed up just once. V gene TRBV2 combines with J gene TRBJ1-4; the D gene is possibly TRBD1 (6 bases). Trimming stripped 10 bases from V and 4 bases from J, with 13 bases between. CDR3 length: 13 residues. Germline CDR1 SNHLY, CDR2 FYNNEI. CDR3 nucleotide sequence: TGTGCCACCTACCCAGGGGTTAATGAAAAACTGTTTTTT. Translated, it gives CATYPGVNEKLFF. Looking up the rest from reference TRBV2 and TRBJ1-4 gives the full variable domain: EPEVTQTPSHQVTQMGQEVILRCVPISNHLYFYWYRQILGQKVEFLVSFYNNEISEKSEIFDDQFSVERPDGSNFTLKIRSTKLEDSAMYFCATYPGVNEKLFFGSGTQLSVL.

CDR3 DNA sequence: TGTGCCAGCAGCCGGGACAGGGTCGGCACTGAAGCTTTCTTT. Translated, it gives CASSRDRVGTEAFF. The V and J genes are TRBV6-1 and TRBJ1-1; 9 bases map to TRBD1. J was trimmed by 4 bases and V by 6 bases; bases with no gene match: 6. Per the germline V gene, CDR1 is MNHNS and CDR2 is SASEGT. The CDR3 loop spans 14 amino acids.

Only a few counts were recorded for this clonotype. This chain connects TRBV15 to TRBJ1-4; D possibly corresponds to TRBD1 (5 bases). Germline values: CDR1 LNHNV, CDR2 YYDKDF (reference sequence). The CDR3 loop spans 13 amino acids. The V end was cut by 5 bases, the J end by 5 bases, with 9 bases between. CDR3 sequence reads: CATSFEGNEKLFF. The CDR3 nucleotides are TGTGCCACCAGCTTCGAGGGGAATGAAAAACTGTTTTTT. The whole variable domain, filled in from reference TRBV15 and TRBJ1-4, reads DAMVIQNPRYQVTQFGKPVTLSCSQTLNHNVMYWYQQKSSQAPKLLFHYYDKDFNNEADTPDNFQSRRPNTSFCFLDIRSPGLGDTAMYLCATSFEGNEKLFFGSGTQLSVL.

The CDR3 nucleotides read TGTGCCAGCAGCCCAGAAGGAGATACGCAGTATTTT. Translation gives CASSPEGDTQYF. V is TRBV7-6 and J is TRBJ2-3; D ambiguous. CDR1 is SGHVS and CDR2 is FNYEAQ in the germline V gene. CDR3 length equals 12 residues. V was pared by 5 bases and J by 5 bases, with 8 bases between.

V and J are TRBV30 and TRBJ2-7; tentatively, D is TRBD1 (6 bases). This CDR3 is built from 13 residues. Between the trimmed V and J ends, which lost 7 bases and 4 bases, there was a span of 17 bases. Germline CDR1 and CDR2: GTSNPN and SVGIG (reference sequence). The DNA of the CDR3 is TGTGCCTACGACAGGATAGCCCCGTACGAGCAGTACTTC. Its protein product is CAYDRIAPYEQYF.

The V and J genes are TRBV6-1 and TRBJ1-2; D is ambiguous. CDR1 MNHNS and CDR2 SASEGT come from the germline V gene. This CDR3 region has 14 residues. V was pared by 0 bases and J by 8 bases, with 13 bases between. The CDR3 sequence: CASSEAKGARGYTF. The CDR3 DNA reads as TGTGCCAGCAGTGAAGCAAAGGGAGCGCGCGGCTACACCTTC.

The chain uses TRBV7-3 and TRBJ2-2; D unresolved. CDR3 length: 12 amino acids. V was trimmed by 5 bases and J by 8 bases, leaving 9 bases between them. Germline V gene sequence: CDR1 SGHTA, CDR2 FQGTGA. Written as DNA, the CDR3 is TGTGCCAGCAGCCCCCTGGGGGGGGAGCTGTTTTTT. Translated: CASSPLGGELFF.

This clonotype appeared a few times. The chain joins TRBV20-1 to TRBJ2-7; 10 bases line up with TRBD2. Germline V lookup: CDR1 DFQATT, CDR2 SNEGSKA (reference sequence). CDR3 length: 16 residues. J was trimmed by 0 bases and V by 0 bases; bases with no gene match: 5. The chain's CDR3 is CSARDPERGGSYEQYF. CDR3 nucleotide sequence: TGCAGTGCTAGAGATCCGGAGCGGGGGGGCTCCTACGAGCAGTACTTC.

This clonotype was found a few times. The chain joins TRBV5-7 to TRBJ1-6; D unclear. TRBV5-7 is identified as an open reading frame with a role that is uncertain. CDR3 length equals 13 residues. The V and J ends lost 1 base and 8 bases respectively, with 7 bases between them. CDR3 bases: TGTGCCAGCAGCTTGATGACTTATTCACCCCTCCACTTT. It is translated as CASSLMTYSPLHF.

For this clonotype: One end of the junction fails to match germline, which may point to a read error. The rearrangement links TRBV7-9 to TRBJ2-7; D possibly uses TRBD1 or TRBD2 (5 bases each). In germline, CDR1 is SEHNR, CDR2 FQNEAQ (reference sequence). The CDR3 consists of 14 residues. The DNA for the CDR3 is TGCGCCAGCAGCCCGGGGCGCTTATCCCACGAGCAGTACTTC. The encoded protein is CASSPGRLSHEQYF.